The clone carrying this T cell receptor (beta chain) was seen only a few times. A sample-barcoded 5' primer and a J-beta primer mix were used in a second PCR of roughly 7 to 11 cycles. TCRdb passed the 5' RACE reads through MiXCR, listing each CDR3 protein once. Here the sample spans roughly 1,100,000 distinct CDR3 sequences, under 30% being singletons. The V end was cut by 6 bases, the J end by 9 bases, with 15 bases between. Germline V gives CDR1 MNHEY, CDR2 SVGAGI. This CDR3 region has 13 residues. This sample was included in a study of blood T cells in healthy people across ages. Study overall: About one barcoded beta molecule per two T cells came from capture by template switching.

The same data also contributed to another study, on T cells of mothers and their children. According to that study: Mothers yielded over 8.5 million CDR3 reads, children about 3.1 million each.

The gene calls are TRBV6-5 and TRBJ1-5; D call uncertain. The source material was blood. The TCR sequence derives from a girl aged 2-9 years in good health. This CDR3 reads CASSYDGAPPQHF. CDR3 sequence (DNA): TGTGCCAGCAGCTACGACGGCGCACCGCCCCAGCATTTT.